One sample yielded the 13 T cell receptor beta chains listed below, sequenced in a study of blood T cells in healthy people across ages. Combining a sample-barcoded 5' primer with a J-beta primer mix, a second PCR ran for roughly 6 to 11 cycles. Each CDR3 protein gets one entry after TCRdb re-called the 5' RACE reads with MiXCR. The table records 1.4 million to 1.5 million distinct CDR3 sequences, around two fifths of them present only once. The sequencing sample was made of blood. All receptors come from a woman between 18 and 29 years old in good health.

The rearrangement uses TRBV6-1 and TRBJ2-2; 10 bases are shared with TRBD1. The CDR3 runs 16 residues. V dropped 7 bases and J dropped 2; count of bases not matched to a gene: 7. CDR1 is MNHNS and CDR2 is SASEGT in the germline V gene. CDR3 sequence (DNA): TGTGCCAGCATCGGACAGGGGGAGGGAAACACCGGGGAGCTGTTTTTT. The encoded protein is CASIGQGEGNTGELFF.

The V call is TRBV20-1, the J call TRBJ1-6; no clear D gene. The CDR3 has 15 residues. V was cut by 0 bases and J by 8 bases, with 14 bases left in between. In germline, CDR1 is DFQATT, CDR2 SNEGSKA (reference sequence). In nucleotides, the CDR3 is TGCAGTGCTAGAGAACCAGGCGGACTCCATTCACCCCTCCACTTT. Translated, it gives CSAREPGGLHSPLHF.

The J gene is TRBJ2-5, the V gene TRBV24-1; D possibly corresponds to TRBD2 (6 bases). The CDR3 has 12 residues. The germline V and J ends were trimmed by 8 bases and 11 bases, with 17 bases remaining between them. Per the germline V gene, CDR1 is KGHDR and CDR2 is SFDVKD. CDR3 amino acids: CATNGGYNEQYF. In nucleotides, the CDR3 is TGTGCCACCAACGGGGGTTACAATGAGCAGTACTTC.

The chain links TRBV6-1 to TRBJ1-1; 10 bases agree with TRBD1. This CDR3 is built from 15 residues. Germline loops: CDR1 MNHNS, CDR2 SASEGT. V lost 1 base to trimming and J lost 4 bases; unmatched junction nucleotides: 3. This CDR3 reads CASSEVGTGATEAFF. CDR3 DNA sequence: TGTGCCAGCAGTGAAGTGGGGACAGGGGCCACTGAAGCTTTCTTT.

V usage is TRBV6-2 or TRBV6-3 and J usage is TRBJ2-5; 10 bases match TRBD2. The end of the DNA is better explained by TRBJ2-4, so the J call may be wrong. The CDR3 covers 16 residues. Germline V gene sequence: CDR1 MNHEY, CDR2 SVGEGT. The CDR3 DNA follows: TGTGCCAGCAGTTACAGTCCTAGCGGGGGAAGAAACATTCAGTACTTC. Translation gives CASSYSPSGGRNIQYF.

The CDR3 reads CASSDRGFANSPLHF. The CDR3 DNA reads as TGTGCCAGCAGTGACCGGGGGTTCGCAAATTCACCCCTCCACTTT. V is TRBV7-9 and J is TRBJ1-6; TRBD1 is a possible D gene (5 bases). The germline V gene has CDR1 SEHNR and CDR2 FQNEAQ (reference sequence). The length of the CDR3 is 15 residues. Trimming removed 6 bases from V and 7 bases from J, with 16 bases in between.

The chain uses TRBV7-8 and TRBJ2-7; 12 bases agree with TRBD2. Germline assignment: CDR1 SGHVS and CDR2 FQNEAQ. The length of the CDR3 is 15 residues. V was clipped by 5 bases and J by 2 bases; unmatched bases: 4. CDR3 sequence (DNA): TGTGCCAGCAGCAAAACTAGCGGGGGGACCTACGAGCAGTACTTC. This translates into CASSKTSGGTYEQYF.

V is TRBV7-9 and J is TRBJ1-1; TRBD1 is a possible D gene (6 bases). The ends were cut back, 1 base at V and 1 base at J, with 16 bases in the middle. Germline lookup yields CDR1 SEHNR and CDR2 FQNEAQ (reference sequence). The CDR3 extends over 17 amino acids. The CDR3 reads CASSLVAGDYKNTEAFF. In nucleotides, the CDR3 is TGTGCCAGCAGCTTAGTCGCAGGGGATTACAAGAACACTGAAGCTTTCTTT.

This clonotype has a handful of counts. This CDR3 reads CASSFGLAGAKNIQYF. The CDR3 nucleotides read TGCGCCAGCAGTTTCGGACTAGCGGGTGCCAAAAACATTCAGTACTTC. The chain employs TRBV4-1 and TRBJ2-4; 11 bases fit TRBD2. J lost 1 base, V lost 6 bases, and 5 bases had no gene match. The CDR3 consists of 16 residues. CDR1 is MGHRA and CDR2 is YSYEKL in the germline V gene.

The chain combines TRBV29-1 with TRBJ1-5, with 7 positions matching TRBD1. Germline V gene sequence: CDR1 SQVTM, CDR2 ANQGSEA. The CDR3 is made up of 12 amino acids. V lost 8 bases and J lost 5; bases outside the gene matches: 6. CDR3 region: CSTRGVDQPQHF. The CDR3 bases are TGCAGCACCAGGGGGGTTGATCAGCCCCAGCATTTT.

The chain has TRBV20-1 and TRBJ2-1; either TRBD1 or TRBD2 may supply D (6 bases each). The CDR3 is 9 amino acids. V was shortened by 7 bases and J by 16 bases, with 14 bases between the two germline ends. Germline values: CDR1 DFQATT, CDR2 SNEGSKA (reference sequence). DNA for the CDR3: TGCAGTGAGGGGGGCAGGAAATTCTTC. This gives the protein CSEGGRKFF.

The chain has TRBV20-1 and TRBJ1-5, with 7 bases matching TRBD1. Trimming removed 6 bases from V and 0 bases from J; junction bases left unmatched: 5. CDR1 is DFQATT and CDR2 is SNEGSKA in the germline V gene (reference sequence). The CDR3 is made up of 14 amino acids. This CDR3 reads CSALTGDSNQPQHF. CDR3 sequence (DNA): TGCAGTGCCCTCACAGGGGATAGCAATCAGCCCCAGCATTTT.

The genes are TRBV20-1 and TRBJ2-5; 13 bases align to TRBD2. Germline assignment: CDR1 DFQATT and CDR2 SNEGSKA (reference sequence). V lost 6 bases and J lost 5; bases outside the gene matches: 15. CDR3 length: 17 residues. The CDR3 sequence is CSAGRTSGRRDWETQYF. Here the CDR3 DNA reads TGCAGTGCCGGTAGGACTAGCGGGAGAAGAGACTGGGAGACCCAGTACTTC.